The 28 T cell receptor beta chains in this list originate from one sample, sequenced in a study of blood T cell repertoires in COVID-19 (TCRdb year 2020). Libraries came from the immunoSEQ multiplex PCR assay. The source is immuneACCESS, and TCRdb retained only in-frame sequences with V and J called. Part of the clones is not carried over; for the studies checked, unresolved V genes explain less than half of this, and the remainder is unexplained. The sample table records a few hundred thousand clones; around 90% of these occur just once. Jointly, the top ten make up 0.85% to 1% of the sample. The specimen was peripheral blood. These receptors were obtained from a woman in her thirties or forties who had recovered from COVID-19.

This clone came up once. V is TRBV28 and J is TRBJ1-5; 8 bases align to TRBD1. Germline V gene data show CDR1 as MDHEN and CDR2 as SYDVKM. The CDR3 is 15 amino acids. Trimming cost V 4 bases and J 3 bases; bases outside gene matches: 5. The CDR3 protein is CASSSDRGINQPQHF. The DNA for the CDR3 is TGTGCCAGCAGTTCTGACAGGGGTATCAATCAGCCCCAGCATTTT.

The chain combines TRBV3-1 (or the pseudogene TRBV3-2) with TRBJ2-2; the D gene is possibly TRBD2 (6 bases). The germline gives CDR1 LGHDT, CDR2 YNNKEL (reference sequence). With 7 bases removed from V and 4 bases from J, the gap between germline ends came to 13 bases. This CDR3 is built from 14 residues. Here the CDR3 reads CASNPGGGTGELFF. For the CDR3, the DNA is TGTGCCAGCAACCCCGGGGGTGGCACCGGGGAGCTGTTTTTT.

The rearrangement uses TRBV11-3 and TRBJ2-7; D possibly corresponds to TRBD2 (6 bases). The V end lost 5 bases, the J end lost 4 bases, and 24 bases lay between the germline ends. This CDR3 comprises 17 residues. The germline CDR1 and CDR2 sequences are SGHNT and YENEEA. CDR3 loop: CASSRPALGRGGYEQYF. CDR3 coding DNA: TGTGCCAGCAGCCGCCCCGCACTAGGGCGAGGAGGGTACGAGCAGTACTTC. The full variable domain, rest sourced from reference TRBV11-3 and TRBJ2-7, is EAGVVQSPRYKIIEKKQPVAFWCNPISGHNTLYWYLQNLGQGPELLIRYENEEAVDDSQLPKDRFSAERLKGVDSTLKIQPAELGDSAVYLCASSRPALGRGGYEQYFGPGTRLTVT.

This chain connects TRBV24-1 to TRBJ2-1; no firm D call. V dropped 5 bases and J dropped 2 bases, with 12 bases sitting between them. The CDR3 consists of 15 residues. Germline-derived CDR1 and CDR2 are KGHDR and SFDVKD. CDR3 sequence reads: CATSGGTYTYNEQFF. The CDR3 DNA follows: TGTGCCACCAGTGGAGGAACCTACACCTACAATGAGCAGTTCTTC.

The chain employs TRBV5-1 and TRBJ2-7; D is possibly TRBD1 (6 bases). Trimming removed 0 bases from V and 3 bases from J, with 13 bases in between. The CDR3 is 15 residues long. Germline loops: CDR1 SGHRS, CDR2 YFSETQ. CDR3 nucleotide sequence: TGCGCCAGCAGCTTGGACGGGACATCCGTCTACGAGCAGTACTTC. Encoded protein: CASSLDGTSVYEQYF.

This rearrangement joins TRBV19 to TRBJ2-1; D gene ambiguous. This CDR3 comprises 14 residues. Germline assignment: CDR1 LNHDA and CDR2 SQIVND (reference sequence). The V end was cut by 5 bases, the J end by 2 bases, with 10 bases between. The CDR3 DNA is TGTGCCAGTAGTCCGGCAGGCGCCTACAATGAGCAGTTCTTC. Protein sequence: CASSPAGAYNEQFF.

The chain's CDR3 is CASSVDGRELAEQYF. CDR3 DNA sequence: TGTGCCAGCAGCGTAGATGGACGGGAGCTGGCCGAGCAGTACTTC. The V gene is TRBV9, the J gene TRBJ2-7; D perhaps matches TRBD2 (6 bases). This CDR3 comprises 15 residues. V was shortened by 0 bases and J by 6 bases, with 16 bases between the two germline ends. Germline V CDR1 and CDR2: SGDLS, YYNGEE.

The chain uses TRBV7-6 and TRBJ1-4, with TRBD1 matching over 7 bases. This CDR3 spans 18 amino acids. Per germline, CDR1 SGHVS and CDR2 FNYEAQ. The junction had 17 bases not matched to a gene; V was cut back by 4 bases and J by 6 bases. The CDR3 loop reads CASSSRKGIDREDEKLFF. Written as DNA, the CDR3 is TGTGCCAGCAGCTCCCGTAAAGGGATTGACAGGGAAGATGAAAAACTGTTTTTT. The full variable domain, its missing parts supplied by reference TRBV7-6 and TRBJ1-4, is GAGVSQSPRYKVTKRGQDVALRCDPISGHVSLYWYRQALGQGPEFLTYFNYEAQQDKSGLPNDRFSAERPEGSISTLTIQRTEQRDSAMYRCASSSRKGIDREDEKLFFGSGTQLSVL.

This clone was recorded a few times. The chain employs TRBV29-1 and TRBJ2-1; TRBD1 aligns across 7 bases. The CDR3 spans 14 residues. In germline, CDR1 is SQVTM, CDR2 ANQGSEA. J was trimmed by 7 bases and V by 2 bases; bases with no gene match: 8. The CDR3 loop reads CSVEFLQGWNEQFF. The CDR3 nucleotides read TGCAGCGTTGAATTTCTACAGGGGTGGAATGAGCAGTTCTTC.

This chain joins TRBV6-1 and TRBJ2-3, with TRBD1 as a possible D gene (6 bases). This CDR3 has 16 amino acids. V was pared by 4 bases and J by 2 bases, with 16 bases between. CDR1 is MNHNS, CDR2 SASEGT, per germline. The DNA for the CDR3 is TGTGCCAGCAGTGCCACAGGGTGGGGGTCCACAGATACGCAGTATTTT. Translation: CASSATGWGSTDTQYF.

The chain couples TRBV11-2 to TRBJ2-1; the match to TRBD2 covers 10 bases. The V and J ends lost 5 bases and 1 base, in that order; junction bases with no gene match: 14. The CDR3 length is 19 residues. CDR1 is SGHAT and CDR2 is FQNNGV in the germline V gene. This CDR3 is CASSPRASGSFSSYNEQFF. The CDR3 DNA is TGTGCCAGCAGCCCCCGGGCTAGCGGGAGTTTTAGTTCCTACAATGAGCAGTTCTTC.

The chain recombines TRBV21-1 with TRBJ2-7; the D call TRBD2 from the table was never checked on the DNA. TRBV21-1 is designated a pseudogene. This CDR3 is built from 13 residues. CDR3 region: CASSPRWEREQYF. The CDR3 DNA reads as TGTGCCAGCAGCCCGCGGTGGGAGCGCGAGCAGTACTTC.

The chain couples TRBV3-1 (or the pseudogene TRBV3-2) to TRBJ2-7; no definite D call. Germline CDR1 is LGHDT and CDR2 is YNNKEL (reference sequence). Trimming removed 1 base at V and 0 bases at J, with 7 bases between. The CDR3 has 14 residues. CDR3 loop: CASSQAGNSYEQYF. CDR3 coding DNA: TGTGCCAGCAGCCAAGCCGGTAACTCCTACGAGCAGTACTTC.

V is TRBV5-1 and J is TRBJ1-2, with 7 bases aligning to TRBD1. The V gene end was trimmed by 4 bases and the J gene end by 2 bases; junction bases not matched to a gene: 14. The CDR3 runs 17 residues. CDR1 is SGHRS and CDR2 is YFSETQ in the germline V gene. The CDR3 loop is CASSIDGTETGNYGYTF. The CDR3 nucleotides are TGCGCCAGCAGCATAGACGGGACAGAGACGGGAAACTATGGCTACACCTTC.

The chain joins TRBV30 to TRBJ1-4; D gene unclear. The CDR3 contains 14 residues. Germline lookup yields CDR1 GTSNPN and CDR2 SVGIG (reference sequence). The V and J ends lost 0 bases and 8 bases respectively, with 13 bases between them. Here the CDR3 DNA reads TGTGCCTGGAGTGTTCGTTCTTTCGGGGAAAAACTGTTTTTT. Its translation: CAWSVRSFGEKLFF.

The CDR3 reads CASSQDRLAAYNEQFF. The CDR3, as DNA: TGTGCCAGCAGCCAAGATCGGCTAGCAGCCTACAATGAGCAGTTCTTC. This chain joins TRBV3-1 (or the pseudogene TRBV3-2) and TRBJ2-1, with D tentatively TRBD2 (5 bases). Germline assignment: CDR1 LGHDT and CDR2 YNNKEL (reference sequence). Trimming took 0 bases from V and 2 from J, leaving 11 bases between them. The CDR3 totals 16 residues.

The rearrangement uses TRBV5-6 and TRBJ2-7; TRBD1 matches at 7 bases. The CDR3 runs 17 residues. Trimming took 0 bases from V and 0 from J; bases not matched to a gene: 9. CDR1 is SGHDT, CDR2 YYEEEE, per germline. CDR3 DNA sequence: TGTGCCAGCAGCTTGGTTTATGGACAGGCCCACTCCTACGAGCAGTACTTC. Residues: CASSLVYGQAHSYEQYF.

This clone appeared once. The genes are TRBV4-2 and TRBJ2-5, with 10 nucleotides matching TRBD2. Germline CDR1 is LGHNA and CDR2 is YNFKEQ. CDR3 size: 15 residues. With V trimmed by 4 bases and J by 3 bases, 5 bases remained unmatched. The CDR3 is CASSPRLAGEETQYF. CDR3 nucleotide sequence: TGTGCCAGCAGCCCCCGGCTAGCGGGAGAAGAGACCCAGTACTTC.

V and J are TRBV7-6 and TRBJ1-5, with D maybe TRBD1 (5 bases). Trimming shortened V by 5 bases and J by 3 bases, and 11 bases separated the two germline ends. The CDR3 runs 14 residues. Per the germline V gene, CDR1 is SGHVS and CDR2 is FNYEAQ. CDR3 DNA sequence: TGTGCCAGCAGCGCAGGGTATGACAATCAGCCCCAGCATTTT. It is translated as CASSAGYDNQPQHF.

J is TRBJ2-5 and V is TRBV20-1; a possible D gene is TRBD2 (6 bases). CDR3 length equals 10 residues. Germline-derived CDR1 and CDR2 are DFQATT and SNEGSKA (reference sequence). The CDR3 DNA reads TGCAGCCCCCGGGGGGAGACCCAGTACTTC. Its protein product is CSPRGETQYF.

The chain joins TRBV30 to TRBJ1-3; 7 bases match TRBD1. CDR3 size: 15 residues. From germline, CDR1 is GTSNPN and CDR2 SVGIG (reference sequence). The junction had 6 bases not matched to a gene; V was cut back by 2 bases and J by 2 bases. CDR3 region: CAWSLTGYAGNTIYF. DNA of the CDR3: TGTGCCTGGAGTCTGACAGGGTATGCTGGAAACACCATATATTTT.

V and J are TRBV9 and TRBJ2-7; the D gene is possibly TRBD1 (6 bases). There are 16 residues in the CDR3. Per germline, CDR1 SGDLS and CDR2 YYNGEE. Deletions cut 0 bases from V and 3 bases from J, with 16 bases between. CDR3 bases: TGTGCCAGCAGCGTAGGACAGGATATTAATAACTACGAGCAGTACTTC. This translates into CASSVGQDINNYEQYF.

This chain links TRBV11-2 with TRBJ1-1; perhaps TRBD1 as D (5 bases). The CDR3 has 16 amino acids. Trimming cost V 0 bases and J 11 bases, with 22 bases left between them. Germline V gene sequence: CDR1 SGHAT, CDR2 FQNNGV. CDR3 nucleotides: TGTGCCAGCAGCTTAGATTCTGGGGGAGGGGTACGTGAGGCTTTCTTT. Protein product: CASSLDSGGGVREAFF.

This clone was detected only a few times. The chain has TRBV4-1 and TRBJ1-4; the match to TRBD1 covers 8 bases. CDR1 is MGHRA, CDR2 YSYEKL, per germline. The CDR3 totals 15 residues. J was trimmed by 8 bases and V by 4 bases; bases with no gene match: 9. The CDR3 DNA sequence: TGCGCCAGCAGCCCCGGACAGGGACCTCAGGAAAAACTGTTTTTT. Amino acid sequence: CASSPGQGPQEKLFF.

V gene TRBV6-5 combines with J gene TRBJ1-1; D is perhaps TRBD1 (5 bases). V was clipped by 4 bases and J by 1 base, with 13 bases between them. CDR1 is MNHEY, CDR2 SVGAGI, per germline. The CDR3 extends over 15 amino acids. CDR3 coding DNA: TGTGCCAGCAGTTTGGACATGAGGAGGAACACTGAAGCTTTCTTT. It codes for CASSLDMRRNTEAFF.

The V call is TRBV21-1, the J call TRBJ1-2. TRBV21-1 is annotated as a pseudogene. The CDR3 contains 17 residues. The DNA for the CDR3 is TGTGCCAGCAGCAAACGGCCAGGAGGGGTTCAAAACTATGGCTACACCTTC. This codes for CASSKRPGGVQNYGYTF.

V is TRBV12-3 or TRBV12-4 and J is TRBJ2-5, with D tentatively TRBD1 (5 bases). Trimming took off 3 bases at V and 4 bases at J, with 9 bases between the two ends. The CDR3 extends over 13 amino acids. DNA for the CDR3: TGTGCCAGCAGTTTCCTGGGGCGAGAGACCCAGTACTTC. The encoded protein is CASSFLGRETQYF.

A single count supports this clone. The gene calls are TRBV11-2 and TRBJ2-5, with 7 bases matching TRBD2. In germline, CDR1 is SGHAT, CDR2 FQNNGV. J gave up 1 base and V 6 bases, and 8 bases lay outside the gene matches. The CDR3 is 15 residues long. DNA for the CDR3: TGTGCCAGCAGAGGCGGAGCGGGGTCCCAAGAGACCCAGTACTTC. Translated, it gives CASRGGAGSQETQYF.